The rows below give T cell receptor beta chains drawn from one sample of a study of blood T cell repertoires in COVID-19. Measured with immunoSEQ multiplex PCR; TCRdb has only the in-frame clones, and not every one. The sample has around 260,000 clones; roughly nine tenths are singletons. Source material: peripheral blood. The receptors derive from a man aged 18 to 35 with active or convalescent COVID-19. The CDR3 runs from the conserved cysteine through the conserved F or W. The D gene is left open where the match is weak. Clone size is not always given. Where it is, it says once, few, many or a class for expanded clones.

.	.	TRBV6-2/TRBV6-3	TRBJ2-3	CASSYSGGNPDTQYF
.	TRBD1	TRBV12-5	TRBJ2-7	CASGFGTGPKYEQYF
.	TRBD2	TRBV4-2	TRBJ2-7	CASSQVKEAGGNEQYF
.	TRBD2	TRBV29-1	TRBJ2-2	CSFSSGSTKELNTGELFF
once	.	TRBV12-3/TRBV12-4	TRBJ1-5	CASSLVQNQPQHF
.	.	TRBV7-9	TRBJ2-3	CASSLMDTSADTQYF
.	TRBD1	TRBV19	TRBJ1-5	CASSSHQGGSNQPQHF
.	TRBD1	TRBV3-1/TRBV3-2	TRBJ1-1	CASSPRTGQRTEAFF
.	.	TRBV29-1	TRBJ2-5	CSVVATSETQYF
.	TRBD2	TRBV4-1	TRBJ2-7	CASSQDNGGRYYEQYF
.	.	TRBV10-3	TRBJ2-1	CAITGGTYNEQFF
.	TRBD1	TRBV6-5	TRBJ1-5	CASSPSTGRNQPQHF
.	TRBD2	TRBV5-5	TRBJ2-1	CASTSGPEQFF
.	.	TRBV6-5	TRBJ1-4	CASKRGLTNEKLFF
.	TRBD1	TRBV27	TRBJ2-4	CASSPRRGNGAKNIQYF
.	.	TRBV7-7	TRBJ2-2	CASSSAESNTGELFF
.	.	TRBV6-2/TRBV6-3	TRBJ1-5	CASSGPGRYQPQHF
.	TRBD2	TRBV29-1	TRBJ2-3	CSVKTSALIDTQYF
.	.	TRBV10-3	TRBJ2-3	CATMQEGGISVDTQYF
.	.	TRBV6-5	TRBJ2-7	CASSSLVGGTYEQYF
.	TRBD1	TRBV2	TRBJ1-1	CASDRGNTEAFF
few	.	TRBV6-5	TRBJ1-6	CASSTVDNSPLHF